This T cell receptor (beta chain) was identified during a study of cytomegalovirus exposure and HLA in healthy donors. Trimming pared 7 bases from V and 0 bases from J, leaving 9 bases between. CDR3 length: 13 amino acids. Germline-derived CDR1 and CDR2 are SGHTA and FQGNSA. 13 Jbeta primers and 60 Vbeta primers were used for the PCR. Some clones are missing from TCRdb's copy, which holds only in-frame ones; the method was immunoSEQ multiplex PCR. The repertoire holds over 90,000 clones, with roughly two thirds as singletons. What was sequenced was PBMCs. This clonotype originated in a man aged 35 to 55 in good health and CMV-seronegative. The V gene is TRBV7-2, the J gene TRBJ2-5; D uncertain. CDR3 sequence: CASTPTYQETQYF. The CDR3 coding sequence is TGTGCCAGCACTCCTACGTACCAAGAGACCCAGTACTTC.